This T cell receptor beta chain was captured in a study of blood T cell repertoires in COVID-19. Turning to the study itself: Both acute and convalescent COVID-19 samples were obtained from the United States, Italy and Spain.

Enrolled during active infection, Seattle patients were then followed longitudinally. Generated by immunoSEQ multiplex PCR, the TCRdb table keeps only in-frame clones and is missing some. The sample includes fewer than 60,000 clones, around 81% of them seen just once. V lost 1 base to trimming and J lost 3 bases, with 6 bases between them. The CDR3 runs to 13 residues. The germline gives CDR1 LGHNA, CDR2 YNFKEQ. This chain links TRBV4-2 with TRBJ1-2; D is possibly TRBD1 (6 bases). This sequence was found in a woman over 75 with COVID-19, enrolled during active disease. Input material: peripheral blood. The CDR3 bases are TGTGCCAGCAGCCAAGGGACAGACTATGGCTACACCTTC. Translated, it gives CASSQGTDYGYTF.